This T cell receptor (beta chain) is from a study of Graves' ophthalmopathy and Graves' hyperthyroidism. As the template, RNA transcripts were used to amplify TCR beta CDR3 regions. Following a first-round RT-PCR that used HTBI primers, a second-round multiplex PCR was carried out. From the multiplex PCR reads, TCRdb called clonotypes with MiXCR, one entry per CDR3 protein. Of 35,000 to 45,000 distinct CDR3 sequences detected, 45% to 55% appear once; the ten largest clones hold about 25%. The ends were cut back, 5 bases at V and 2 bases at J, with 7 bases in the middle. This CDR3 is built from 11 residues. From germline, CDR1 is DFQATT and CDR2 SNEGSKA (reference sequence). Hyperthyroidism patients had new diagnoses, durations under 2 months, and ages of 18 to 65.

The origin of this receptor is an adult woman with stable Graves' hyperthyroidism. The chain recombines TRBV20-1 with TRBJ2-7; D gene ambiguous. What was sequenced was peripheral blood. CDR3 in DNA: TGCAGTGCTTTGCCGCCCTACGAGCAGTACTTC. Protein sequence: CSALPPYEQYF.